This entry describes one TCR beta chain. The sample comes from a study of blood T cell repertoires in COVID-19. Measured with immunoSEQ multiplex PCR; TCRdb has only the in-frame clones, and not every one. The sample carries under 350,000 clones, about nine tenths recorded once. Deletions cut 0 bases from V and 3 bases from J, with 8 bases between. CDR3 length: 14 amino acids. Germline V gene data show CDR1 as LGHDT and CDR2 as YNNKEL (reference sequence). The TCR originated in a man aged 60 to 69 who had recovered from COVID-19. The rearrangement joins TRBV3-1 (or the pseudogene TRBV3-2) to TRBJ1-2; D uncertain. The sample consisted of PBMCs or T cells enriched from blood (not recorded which). DNA of the CDR3: TGTGCCAGCAGCCAAGACCCAGGCGACTATGGCTACACCTTC. Protein sequence: CASSQDPGDYGYTF.